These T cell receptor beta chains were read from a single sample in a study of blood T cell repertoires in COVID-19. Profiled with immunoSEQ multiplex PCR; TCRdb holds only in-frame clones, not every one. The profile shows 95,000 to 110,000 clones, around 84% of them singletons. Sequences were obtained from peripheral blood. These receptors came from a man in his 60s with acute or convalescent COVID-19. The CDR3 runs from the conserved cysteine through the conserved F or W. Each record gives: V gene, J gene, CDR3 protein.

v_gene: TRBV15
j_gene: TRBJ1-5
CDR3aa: CATSRENAGWGYQPQHF

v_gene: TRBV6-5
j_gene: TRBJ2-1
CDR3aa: CASNPGLAGLSEQFF

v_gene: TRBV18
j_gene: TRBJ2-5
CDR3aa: CASSPTGVRQETQYF

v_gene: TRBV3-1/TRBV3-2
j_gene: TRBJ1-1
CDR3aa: CASSRRENTEAFF

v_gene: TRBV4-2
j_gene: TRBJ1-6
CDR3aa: CASSQAGTHNSPLHF

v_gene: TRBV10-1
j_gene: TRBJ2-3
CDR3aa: CASSPGQGLTDTQYF

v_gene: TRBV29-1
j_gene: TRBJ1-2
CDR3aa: CSVTSGDGYTF

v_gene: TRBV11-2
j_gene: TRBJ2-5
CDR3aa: CASTVTGGRQETQYF

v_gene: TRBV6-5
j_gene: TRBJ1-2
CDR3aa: CASSYADATGLYGYTF

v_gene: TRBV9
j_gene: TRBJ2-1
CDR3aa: CASSVGQGGYNEQFF

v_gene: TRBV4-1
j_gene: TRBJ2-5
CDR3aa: CASSHSGLEETQYF

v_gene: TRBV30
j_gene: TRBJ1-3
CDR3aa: CAWKPVNSGNTIYF

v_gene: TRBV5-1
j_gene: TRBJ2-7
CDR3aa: CASSGQGFGDEQYF

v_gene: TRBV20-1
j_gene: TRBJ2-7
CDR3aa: CSARNRDEQYF

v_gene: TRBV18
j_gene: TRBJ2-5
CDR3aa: CASSPQRTGAGETQYF

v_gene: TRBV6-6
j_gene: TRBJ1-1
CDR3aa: CASTLNRGTEAFF

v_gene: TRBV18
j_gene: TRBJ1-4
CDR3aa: CASSPKGGPASNEKLFF

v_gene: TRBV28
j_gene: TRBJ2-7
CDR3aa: CASSLSGVAYEQYF

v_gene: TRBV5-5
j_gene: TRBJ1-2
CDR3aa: CASSATGGAVGYTF

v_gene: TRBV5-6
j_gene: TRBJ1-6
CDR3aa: CASSPLGRDNSPLHF

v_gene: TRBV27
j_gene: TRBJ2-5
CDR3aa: CASSFGGQSQETQYF

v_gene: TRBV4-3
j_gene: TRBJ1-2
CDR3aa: CASSRETGLYGYTF